The next 16 T cell receptor beta chains were all read from a single sample in a study of Ad26.COV2.S vaccination and SARS-CoV-2 variants (dated by TCRdb to the early 2020s). Library construction relied on the immunoSEQ multiplex PCR assay. Held by TCRdb, this immuneACCESS table contains in-frame sequences only and omits some clones. Under half of the omission traces to an unresolved V gene where checked; the cause of the rest is unknown. Recorded for this sample are fewer than 600,000 clones; 80% to 90% of them occurred a single time. The ten largest clones take up 1.5% to 2% of the sample. According to the study, the label for this sample's treatment or condition signals: roughly 20 received Ad26.COV2.S at low or high dose, single or two shots; about 5 received placebo; per-sample allocation not given. For vaccine and placebo recipients, the sequenced repertoires came from samples collected on day 63 after the first injection.

The sequenced sample was peripheral blood, obtained in a trial of Ad26.COV2.S vaccine versus placebo. These receptors were collected from a person between 18 and 65 years old who received the Ad26.COV2.S COVID-19 vaccine or a placebo.

The chain couples TRBV7-3 to TRBJ2-1; D not certain. V lost 0 bases and J lost 5, with 5 bases in between. Germline loops: CDR1 SGHTA, CDR2 FQGTGA. This CDR3 has 13 residues. CDR3: CASSLTLDNEQFF. In DNA form, the CDR3 reads TGTGCCAGCAGCTTAACGTTAGACAATGAGCAGTTCTTC. Together with reference TRBV7-3 and TRBJ2-1, the CDR3 gives the full variable domain: GAGVSQTPSNKVTEKGKYVELRCDPISGHTALYWYRQSLGQGPEFLIYFQGTGAADDSGLPNDRFFAVRPEGSVSTLKIQRTERGDSAVYLCASSLTLDNEQFFGPGTRLTVL.

CDR3 DNA: TGTGCCAGCAGCCAAGACCGTTATACGCAGTATTTT. Protein product: CASSQDRYTQYF. This chain links TRBV14 with TRBJ2-3; D gene ambiguous. Germline CDR1 and CDR2: SGHDN and FVKESK. V lost 0 bases to trimming and J lost 7 bases, with 5 bases between them. The CDR3 runs to 12 residues.

This chain uses TRBV6-5 with TRBJ1-1; D gene unclear. The length of the CDR3 is 14 residues. V lost 11 bases, J lost 2 bases, and 18 bases lay in between. Germline lookup yields CDR1 MNHEY and CDR2 SVGAGI. CDR3 DNA sequence: TGTGCCCTAGTAAGGACCCACCACAACACTGAAGCTTTCTTT. Translation: CALVRTHHNTEAFF.

V usage is TRBV18 and J usage is TRBJ2-6, with TRBD1 matching over 7 bases. Trimming took 4 bases from V and 1 from J; bases not matched to a gene: 4. In germline, CDR1 is KGHSH, CDR2 LQKENI. CDR3 length: 16 residues. CDR3 DNA: TGTGCCAGCTCACACCTGGACAGGTCTGGGGCCAACGTCCTGACTTTC. As protein: CASSHLDRSGANVLTF.

The chain employs TRBV29-1 and TRBJ2-7; D assignment may be TRBD1 or TRBD2 (6 bases each). V was clipped by 6 bases and J by 2 bases, with 20 bases between them. The CDR3 extends over 15 amino acids. Germline lookup yields CDR1 SQVTM and CDR2 ANQGSEA. CDR3 residues: CSVRPGASDAYEQYF. In nucleotides, the CDR3 is TGCAGCGTCCGCCCGGGGGCTAGCGACGCCTACGAGCAGTACTTC.

This clone was seen only once. This rearrangement joins TRBV6-6 to TRBJ2-2, with a weak D call TRBD1 (5 bases). Germline V lookup: CDR1 MNHNY, CDR2 SVGAGI (reference sequence). The CDR3 consists of 15 residues. The V end was cut by 5 bases, the J end by 2 bases, with 12 bases between. CDR3 sequence (DNA): TGTGCCAGCAGTCCCAGGGTTCGCAACACCGGGGAGCTGTTTTTT. Its translation: CASSPRVRNTGELFF.

V gene TRBV6-5 combines with J gene TRBJ1-2; 7 bases agree with TRBD1. The CDR3 contains 16 residues. Germline CDR1 is MNHEY and CDR2 is SVGAGI. V shed 0 bases, J shed 3 bases, and the junction held 7 bases outside the gene matches. For the CDR3, the DNA is TGTGCCAGCAGTTACTCCCTACAGGGGTCCGACTATGGCTACACCTTC. Translating gives CASSYSLQGSDYGYTF.

This chain links TRBV7-9 with TRBJ2-1; possible D gene TRBD2, 5 bases. V gave up 5 bases and J gave up 7 bases, with 18 bases separating them. CDR1 SEHNR and CDR2 FQNEAQ come from the germline V gene (reference sequence). The CDR3 length is 15 residues. The CDR3 bases are TGTGCCAGCAGCCAACCCGGGTTTACGGGGAATGAGCAGTTCTTC. Protein product: CASSQPGFTGNEQFF.

The chain is built from TRBV11-1 and TRBJ1-1, with D perhaps matching TRBD1 (5 bases). CDR1 is SGHAT and CDR2 is FQDESV in the germline V gene (reference sequence). The CDR3 extends over 16 amino acids. V was shortened by 5 bases and J by 0 bases, with 16 bases between the two germline ends. CDR3 residues: CASSPGQGLLNTEAFF. The CDR3 nucleotides read TGTGCCAGCAGCCCAGGACAAGGCCTTTTGAACACTGAAGCTTTCTTT.

The chain links TRBV18 to TRBJ1-3, with D maybe TRBD1 (5 bases). This CDR3 is 15 amino acids long. The V end was cut by 7 bases, the J end by 0 bases, with 13 bases between. CDR1 and CDR2 from the germline V gene are KGHSH and LQKENI. In DNA form, the CDR3 reads TGTGCCAGCTGGGGGGGTCACCGCTCTGGAAACACCATATATTTT. Translating it yields CASWGGHRSGNTIYF.

The chain links TRBV4-1 to TRBJ2-7; TRBD1 aligns across 12 bases. The CDR3 totals 15 residues. Germline loops: CDR1 MGHRA, CDR2 YSYEKL. V lost 1 base, J lost 7 bases, and 5 bases stayed unmatched. The CDR3 nucleotides read TGCGCCAGCAGCCAAGCCGGGACAGGGGGCACGGAGCAGTACTTC. Translated, it gives CASSQAGTGGTEQYF.

V usage is TRBV3-1 (or the pseudogene TRBV3-2) and J usage is TRBJ1-1, with D possibly being TRBD1 (6 bases). Trimming took off 4 bases at V and 8 bases at J, with 14 bases between the two ends. This CDR3 spans 13 amino acids. Germline assignment: CDR1 LGHDT and CDR2 YNNKEL (reference sequence). The CDR3 DNA sequence: TGTGCCAGCAGCCTTCGCGAGGGACAAGAAGCTTTCTTT. Translating gives CASSLREGQEAFF.

The chain recombines TRBV18 with TRBJ2-1; possible D gene TRBD2, 6 bases. The CDR3 is 15 residues long. V was cut by 3 bases and J by 5 bases, with 14 bases left in between. Germline values: CDR1 KGHSH, CDR2 LQKENI. The DNA for the CDR3 is TGTGCCAGCTCACCTCCCCAGGGAGGTCACAATGAGCAGTTCTTC. Amino acids: CASSPPQGGHNEQFF.

The chain carries TRBV5-8 and TRBJ1-6; D might be TRBD1 (5 bases). The V end lost 4 bases, the J end lost 7 bases, and 24 bases lay between the germline ends. CDR1 and CDR2 from the germline V gene are SGHTS and YDEGEE. The CDR3 runs to 18 residues. CDR3 in amino acids: CASSPDVYGAIRNSPLHF. The CDR3, as DNA: TGTGCCAGCAGCCCGGATGTATACGGGGCGATTAGAAATTCACCCCTCCACTTT.

The chain is built from TRBV2 and TRBJ2-6; D is unresolved. CDR1 and CDR2 from the germline V gene are SNHLY and FYNNEI. V dropped 5 bases and J dropped 0 bases, with 8 bases sitting between them. The CDR3 sequence is 15 residues long. The CDR3 region is CASSLKISGANVLTF. The CDR3 nucleotides read TGTGCCAGCAGTCTCAAAATCTCTGGGGCCAACGTCCTGACTTTC.

This chain's CDR3 is CSVELDLASGQYF. The CDR3 nucleotides read TGCAGCGTTGAATTGGACCTAGCCTCGGGGCAGTACTTC. The J gene is TRBJ2-7, the V gene TRBV29-1, with D perhaps TRBD2 (5 bases). The CDR3 covers 13 residues. Looked up from germline, CDR1 is SQVTM and CDR2 is ANQGSEA. With 2 bases removed from V and 9 bases from J, the gap between germline ends came to 17 bases.